The source of this T cell receptor (beta chain) is a study of blood T cell repertoires in COVID-19. The CDR3 covers 15 residues. Germline CDR1 is SGHAT and CDR2 is FQNNGV. V was clipped by 2 bases and J by 6 bases; unmatched bases: 4. TCRdb's table, derived via immunoSEQ multiplex PCR, lists solely in-frame clones and lacks some. The sample carries tens of thousands of clones, 65% to 80% recorded once. Patients from Seattle were sampled longitudinally, starting during active infection. V is TRBV11-2 and J is TRBJ2-7; 13 nucleotides line up with TRBD2. This clonotype originated in a man aged 25 to 45 with COVID-19, enrolled during active disease. Sequenced input: peripheral blood. The CDR3 coding sequence is TGTGCCAGCAGCTTAATTGGACTAGCGGGAGCCGAGCAGTACTTC. It is translated as CASSLIGLAGAEQYF.